This paragraph reports one T cell receptor (beta chain). An end of the junction does not agree with germline; a read error may underlie this. The data originate from a study of blood T cell repertoires in COVID-19. Study background: Whether acute or convalescent, the COVID-19 samples came from the United States, Italy and Spain. Sample material is recorded as cDNA or gDNA derived from T cells, B-cell-depleted T cells, or PBMCs.

Germline CDR1 is LNHDA and CDR2 is SQIVND (reference sequence). The CDR3 is 14 amino acids. Authors' methods: For nucleated cells, counts were estimated from reference gene primer amplification. Sequenced by immunoSEQ multiplex PCR; TCRdb stores in-frame clones only, minus some. For V, J and clone size, that table is used; D and trimming come from the DNA. The sample lists some 120,000 clones; 70% to 90% were seen once. The sequenced sample consisted of peripheral blood. V gene TRBV19 combines with J gene TRBJ2-3, with 9 bases aligning to TRBD2. The source of this sequence is a man in his forties with acute or convalescent COVID-19. CDR3 DNA sequence: TGTGCCAGCAGTAGCGGGAGTAGCACAGATACGCAGTATTTT. Protein: CASSSGSSTDTQYF.